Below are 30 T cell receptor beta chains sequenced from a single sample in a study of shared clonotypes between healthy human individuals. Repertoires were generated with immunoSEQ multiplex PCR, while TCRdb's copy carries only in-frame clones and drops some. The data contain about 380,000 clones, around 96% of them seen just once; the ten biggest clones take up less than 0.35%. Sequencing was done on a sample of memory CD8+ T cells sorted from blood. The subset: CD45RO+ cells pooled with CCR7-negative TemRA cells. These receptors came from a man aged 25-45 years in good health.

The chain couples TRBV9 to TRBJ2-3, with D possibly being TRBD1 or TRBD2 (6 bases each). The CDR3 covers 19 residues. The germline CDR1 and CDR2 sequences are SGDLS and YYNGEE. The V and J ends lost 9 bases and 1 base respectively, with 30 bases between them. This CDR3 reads CANRGLAGRERMGTDTQYF. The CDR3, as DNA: TGTGCCAATCGGGGGCTCGCGGGGCGGGAAAGGATGGGCACAGATACGCAGTATTTT.

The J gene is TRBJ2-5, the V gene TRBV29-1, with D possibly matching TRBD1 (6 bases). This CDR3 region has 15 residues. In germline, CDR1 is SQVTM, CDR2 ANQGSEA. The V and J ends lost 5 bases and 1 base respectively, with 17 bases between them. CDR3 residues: CSVLATGAVQETQYF. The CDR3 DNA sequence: TGCAGCGTTCTGGCGACAGGAGCAGTCCAAGAGACCCAGTACTTC. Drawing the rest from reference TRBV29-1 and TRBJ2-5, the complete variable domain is SAVISQKPSRDICQRGTSLTIQCQVDSQVTMMFWYRQQPGQSLTLIATANQGSEATYESGFVIDKFPISRPNLTFSTLTVSNMSPEDSSIYLCSVLATGAVQETQYFGPGTRLLVL.

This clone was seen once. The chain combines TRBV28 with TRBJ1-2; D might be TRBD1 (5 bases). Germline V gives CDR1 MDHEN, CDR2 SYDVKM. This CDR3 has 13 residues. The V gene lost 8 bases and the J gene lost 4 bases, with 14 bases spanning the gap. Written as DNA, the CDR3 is TGTGCCAGCCTCGGGACCGGAGTCTATGGCTACACCTTC. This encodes CASLGTGVYGYTF.

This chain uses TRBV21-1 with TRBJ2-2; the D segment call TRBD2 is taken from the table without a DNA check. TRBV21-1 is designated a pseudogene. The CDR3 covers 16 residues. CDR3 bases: TGTGCCATCTGGACTAGCGGGAGCCCCCACACCGGGGAGCTGTTTTTT. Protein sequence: CAIWTSGSPHTGELFF.

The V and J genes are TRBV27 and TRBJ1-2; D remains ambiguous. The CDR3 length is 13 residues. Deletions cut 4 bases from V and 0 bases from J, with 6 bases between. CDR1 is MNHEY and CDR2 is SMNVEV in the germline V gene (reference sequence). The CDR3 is CASSSRTNYGYTF. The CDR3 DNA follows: TGTGCCAGCAGTTCCCGTACTAACTATGGCTACACCTTC.

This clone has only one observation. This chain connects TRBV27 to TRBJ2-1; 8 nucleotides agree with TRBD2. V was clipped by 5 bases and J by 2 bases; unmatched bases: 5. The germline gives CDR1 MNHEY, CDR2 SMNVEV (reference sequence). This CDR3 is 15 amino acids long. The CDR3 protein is CASSISGNPYNEQFF. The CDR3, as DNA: TGTGCCAGCAGTATTAGCGGGAACCCCTACAATGAGCAGTTCTTC.

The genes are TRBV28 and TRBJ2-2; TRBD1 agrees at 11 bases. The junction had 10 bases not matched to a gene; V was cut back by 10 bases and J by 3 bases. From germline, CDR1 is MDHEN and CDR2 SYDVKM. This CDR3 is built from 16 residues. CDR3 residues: CAIDPGTGGYTGELFF. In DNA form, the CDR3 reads TGTGCCATCGATCCCGGGACAGGGGGGTACACCGGGGAGCTGTTTTTT.

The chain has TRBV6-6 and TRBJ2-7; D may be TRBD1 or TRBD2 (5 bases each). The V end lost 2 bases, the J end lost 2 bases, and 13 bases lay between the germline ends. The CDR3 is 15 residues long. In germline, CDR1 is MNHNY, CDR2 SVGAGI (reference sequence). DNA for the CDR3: TGTGCCAGCAGTTACGAGGGGAAGGATCCCTACGAGCAGTACTTC. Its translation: CASSYEGKDPYEQYF.

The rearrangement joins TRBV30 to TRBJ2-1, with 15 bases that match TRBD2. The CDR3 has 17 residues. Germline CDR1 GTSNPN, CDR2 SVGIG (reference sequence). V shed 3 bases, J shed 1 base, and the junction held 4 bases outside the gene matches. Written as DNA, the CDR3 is TGTGCCTGGAGCAGCGGGACTAGCGGGAGGTCCTACAATGAGCAGTTCTTC. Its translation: CAWSSGTSGRSYNEQFF.

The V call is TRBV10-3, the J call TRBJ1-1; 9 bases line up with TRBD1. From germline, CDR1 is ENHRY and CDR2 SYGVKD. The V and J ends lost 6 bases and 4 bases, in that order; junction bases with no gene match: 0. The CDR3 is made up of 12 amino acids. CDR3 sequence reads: CAIRDRGTEAFF. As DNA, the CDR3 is TGTGCCATCAGGGACAGGGGCACTGAAGCTTTCTTT.

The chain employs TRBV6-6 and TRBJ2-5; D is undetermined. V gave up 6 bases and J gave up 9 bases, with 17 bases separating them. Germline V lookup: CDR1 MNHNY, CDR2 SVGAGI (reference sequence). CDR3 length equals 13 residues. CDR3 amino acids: CASSLTPTMAQYF. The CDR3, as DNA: TGTGCCAGCAGCTTAACTCCCACAATGGCCCAGTACTTC.

The CDR3 loop reads CASSLFHGYEQFF. In nucleotides, the CDR3 is TGTGCCAGCAGTTTATTCCACGGCTATGAGCAGTTCTTC. This sequence joins TRBV28 and TRBJ2-1; no definite D call. The V end lost 1 base, the J end lost 8 bases, and 9 bases lay between the germline ends. This CDR3 has 13 amino acids. From germline, CDR1 is MDHEN and CDR2 SYDVKM.

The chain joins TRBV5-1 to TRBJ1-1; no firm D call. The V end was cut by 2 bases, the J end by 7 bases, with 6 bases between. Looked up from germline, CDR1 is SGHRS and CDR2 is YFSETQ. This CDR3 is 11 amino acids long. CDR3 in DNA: TGCGCCAGCAGCTTTGCCGGTGAAGCTTTCTTT. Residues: CASSFAGEAFF.

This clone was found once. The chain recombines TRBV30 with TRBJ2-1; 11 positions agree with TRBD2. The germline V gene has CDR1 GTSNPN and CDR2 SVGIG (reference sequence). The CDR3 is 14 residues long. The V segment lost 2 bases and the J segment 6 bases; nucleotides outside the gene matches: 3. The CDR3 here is CAWSLAGGPNEQFF. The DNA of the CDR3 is TGTGCCTGGAGTTTAGCGGGAGGGCCCAATGAGCAGTTCTTC.

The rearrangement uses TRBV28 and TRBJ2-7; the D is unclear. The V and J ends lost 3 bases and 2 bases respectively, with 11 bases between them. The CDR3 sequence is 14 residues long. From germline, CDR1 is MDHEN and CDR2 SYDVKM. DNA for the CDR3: TGTGCCAGCAGTTTGAGTGGACCAGCCTACGAGCAGTACTTC. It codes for CASSLSGPAYEQYF.

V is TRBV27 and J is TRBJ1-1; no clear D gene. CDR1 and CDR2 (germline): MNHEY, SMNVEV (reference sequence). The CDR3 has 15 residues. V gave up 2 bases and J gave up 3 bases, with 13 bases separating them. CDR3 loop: CASSLVRGSDTEAFF. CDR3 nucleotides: TGTGCCAGCAGTTTAGTTCGGGGAAGCGACACTGAAGCTTTCTTT.

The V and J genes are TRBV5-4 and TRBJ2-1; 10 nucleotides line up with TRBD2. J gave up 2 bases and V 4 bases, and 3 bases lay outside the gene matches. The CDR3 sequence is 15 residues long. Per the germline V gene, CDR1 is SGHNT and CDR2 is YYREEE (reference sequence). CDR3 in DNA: TGTGCCAGCAGCCCCGGACTAGCGGCCTACAATGAGCAGTTCTTC. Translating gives CASSPGLAAYNEQFF.

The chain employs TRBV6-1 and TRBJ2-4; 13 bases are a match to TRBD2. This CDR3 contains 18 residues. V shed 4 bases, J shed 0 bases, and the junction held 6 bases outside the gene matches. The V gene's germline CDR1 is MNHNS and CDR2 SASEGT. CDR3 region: CASSVGTSGNLAKNIQYF. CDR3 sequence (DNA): TGTGCCAGCAGTGTAGGGACTAGCGGGAATCTAGCCAAAAACATTCAGTACTTC.

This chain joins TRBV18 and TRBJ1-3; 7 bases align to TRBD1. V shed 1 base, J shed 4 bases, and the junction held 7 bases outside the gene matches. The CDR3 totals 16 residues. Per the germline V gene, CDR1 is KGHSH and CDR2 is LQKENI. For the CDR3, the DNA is TGTGCCAGCTCACCACGAACCGAGGGGGCGGGAAACACCATATATTTT. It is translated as CASSPRTEGAGNTIYF. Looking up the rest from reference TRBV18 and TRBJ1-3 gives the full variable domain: NAGVMQNPRHLVRRRGQEARLRCSPMKGHSHVYWYRQLPEEGLKFMVYLQKENIIDESGMPKERFSAEFPKEGPSILRIQQVVRGDSAAYFCASSPRTEGAGNTIYFGEGSWLTVV.

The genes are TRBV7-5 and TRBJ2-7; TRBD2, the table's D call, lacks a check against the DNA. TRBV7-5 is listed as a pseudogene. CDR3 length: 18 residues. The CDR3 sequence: CARSSRTSGREYSYEQYF. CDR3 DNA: TGTGCCAGAAGCTCCCGGACTAGCGGGAGGGAATACTCCTACGAGCAGTACTTC.

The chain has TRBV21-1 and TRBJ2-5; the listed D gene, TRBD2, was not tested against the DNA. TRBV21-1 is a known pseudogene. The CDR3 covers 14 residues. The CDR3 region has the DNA TGTGCCAGCAGTAGAGCGGGAGACGCAAAGACCCAGTACTTC. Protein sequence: CASSRAGDAKTQYF.

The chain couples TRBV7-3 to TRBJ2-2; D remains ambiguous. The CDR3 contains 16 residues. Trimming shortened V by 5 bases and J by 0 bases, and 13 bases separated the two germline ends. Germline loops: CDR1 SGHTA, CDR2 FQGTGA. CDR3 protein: CASSPGPRANTGELFF. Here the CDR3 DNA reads TGTGCCAGCAGCCCGGGCCCCCGGGCGAACACCGGGGAGCTGTTTTTT.

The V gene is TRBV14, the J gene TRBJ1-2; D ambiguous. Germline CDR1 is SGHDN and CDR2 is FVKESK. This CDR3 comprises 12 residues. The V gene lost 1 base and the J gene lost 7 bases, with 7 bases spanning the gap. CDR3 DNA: TGTGCCAGCAGCCAAGTAGGGTTTGGCTACACCTTC. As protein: CASSQVGFGYTF.

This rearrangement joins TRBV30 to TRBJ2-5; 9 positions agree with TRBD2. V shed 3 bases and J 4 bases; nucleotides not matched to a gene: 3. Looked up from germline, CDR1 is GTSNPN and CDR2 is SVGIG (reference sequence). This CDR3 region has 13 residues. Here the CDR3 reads CAWRELAGETQYF. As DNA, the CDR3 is TGTGCCTGGAGAGAACTAGCGGGAGAGACCCAGTACTTC.

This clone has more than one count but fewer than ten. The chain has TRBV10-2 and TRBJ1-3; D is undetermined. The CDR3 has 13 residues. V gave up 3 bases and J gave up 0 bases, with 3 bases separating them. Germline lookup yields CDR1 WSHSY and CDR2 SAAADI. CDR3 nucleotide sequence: TGCGCCAGCAGTGACAGCTCTGGAAACACCATATATTTT. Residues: CASSDSSGNTIYF.

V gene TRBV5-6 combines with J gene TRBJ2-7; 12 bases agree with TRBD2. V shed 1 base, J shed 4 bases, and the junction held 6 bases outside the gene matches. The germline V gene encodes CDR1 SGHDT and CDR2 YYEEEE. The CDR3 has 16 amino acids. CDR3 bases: TGTGCCAGCAGCTTGAAGACTAGCGGGAGAGGGTACGAGCAGTACTTC. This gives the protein CASSLKTSGRGYEQYF. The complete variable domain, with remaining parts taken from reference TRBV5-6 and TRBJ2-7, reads DAGVTQSPTHLIKTRGQQVTLRCSPKSGHDTVSWYQQALGQGPQFIFQYYEEEERQRGNFPDRFSGHQFPNYSSELNVNALLLGDSALYLCASSLKTSGRGYEQYFGPGTRLTVT.

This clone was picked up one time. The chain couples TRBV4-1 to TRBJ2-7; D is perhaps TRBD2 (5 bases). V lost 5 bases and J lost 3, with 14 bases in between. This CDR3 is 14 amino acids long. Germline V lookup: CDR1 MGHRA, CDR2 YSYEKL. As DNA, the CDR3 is TGCGCCAGCAGCTCGACGGGATCCTTCTACGAGCAGTACTTC. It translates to CASSSTGSFYEQYF.

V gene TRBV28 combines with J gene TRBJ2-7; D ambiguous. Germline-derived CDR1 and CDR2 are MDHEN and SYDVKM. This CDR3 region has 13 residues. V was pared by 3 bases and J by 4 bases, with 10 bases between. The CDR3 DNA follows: TGTGCCAGCAGTTTCCCCCCTAAGTACGAGCAGTACTTC. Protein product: CASSFPPKYEQYF.

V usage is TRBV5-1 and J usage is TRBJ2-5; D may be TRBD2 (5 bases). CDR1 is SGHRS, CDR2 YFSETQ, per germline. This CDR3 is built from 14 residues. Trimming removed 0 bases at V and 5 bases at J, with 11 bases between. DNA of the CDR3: TGCGCCAGCAGCTTGGGGGCGGGCTACGAGACCCAGTACTTC. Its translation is CASSLGAGYETQYF. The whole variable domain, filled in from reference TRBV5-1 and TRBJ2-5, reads KAGVTQTPRYLIKTRGQQVTLSCSPISGHRSVSWYQQTPGQGLQFLFEYFSETQRNKGNFPGRFSGRQFSNSRSEMNVSTLELGDSALYLCASSLGAGYETQYFGPGTRLLVL.

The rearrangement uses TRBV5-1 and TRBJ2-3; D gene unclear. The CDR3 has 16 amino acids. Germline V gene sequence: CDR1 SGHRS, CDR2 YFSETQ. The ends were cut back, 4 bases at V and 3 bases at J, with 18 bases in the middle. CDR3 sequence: CASSLKLDLATDTQYF. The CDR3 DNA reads TGCGCCAGCAGCCTAAAACTGGACCTCGCGACAGATACGCAGTATTTT.